Shown below are 16 T cell receptor beta chains from a single sample sequenced in a study of cytomegalovirus exposure and HLA in healthy donors. PCR employed 60 Vbeta and 13 Jbeta primers. Here immunoSEQ multiplex PCR was the method, and the copy in TCRdb shows in-frame clones only, minus some. The data show around 110,000 clones, under 85% seen once. The sequenced sample consisted of PBMCs. These receptors were obtained from a woman in her late teens or twenties in good health and CMV-seronegative.

The chain couples TRBV5-1 to TRBJ1-2, with D unresolved. The ends were cut back, 3 bases at V and 2 bases at J, with 11 bases in the middle. The CDR3 runs 14 residues. Germline loops: CDR1 SGHRS, CDR2 YFSETQ. CDR3 DNA sequence: TGCGCCAGCAGCTCAGCGGGAGACAACTATGGCTACACCTTC. Translating gives CASSSAGDNYGYTF.

The rearrangement joins TRBV6-1 to TRBJ1-3, with a weak D call TRBD1 (6 bases). This CDR3 comprises 17 residues. CDR1 and CDR2 (germline): MNHNS, SASEGT. V lost 0 bases and J 0 bases, leaving 12 bases between the germline ends. Here the CDR3 DNA reads TGTGCCAGCAGTGAAGCAGGGACACTCCTCTCTGGAAACACCATATATTTT. This encodes CASSEAGTLLSGNTIYF.

This chain joins TRBV2 and TRBJ1-5; TRBD1 agrees at 11 bases. The V segment lost 8 bases and the J segment 0 bases; nucleotides outside the gene matches: 0. The CDR3 totals 14 residues. CDR1 and CDR2 from the germline V gene are SNHLY and FYNNEI. The DNA for the CDR3 is TGTGCCAGCGGACAGGGGGCTAGCAATCAGCCCCAGCATTTT. It encodes CASGQGASNQPQHF.

The chain carries TRBV7-2 and TRBJ1-4; TRBD1 is a possible D gene (6 bases). The CDR3 runs to 13 residues. Trimming left V 2 bases short and J 8 bases short, with 9 bases between. Germline CDR1 and CDR2: SGHTA and FQGNSA. Here the CDR3 reads CASSLTGQEKLFF. CDR3 DNA sequence: TGTGCCAGCAGCTTAACAGGACAGGAAAAACTGTTTTTT. The entire variable domain, with the rest obtained from reference TRBV7-2 and TRBJ1-4, is as follows: GAGVSQSPSNKVTEKGKDVELRCDPISGHTALYWYRQSLGQGLEFLIYFQGNSAPDKSGLPSDRFSAERTGGSVSTLTIQRTQQEDSAVYLCASSLTGQEKLFFGSGTQLSVL.

The rearrangement uses TRBV7-9 and TRBJ2-7, with TRBD1 as a possible D gene (6 bases). From germline, CDR1 is SEHNR and CDR2 FQNEAQ (reference sequence). Trimming pared 4 bases from V and 3 bases from J, leaving 10 bases between. The CDR3 is made up of 13 amino acids. CDR3 sequence reads: CASSSGHFYEQYF. The CDR3 nucleotides are TGTGCCAGCAGCTCGGGACATTTCTACGAGCAGTACTTC.

This chain links TRBV7-9 with TRBJ2-3; 10 nucleotides match TRBD2. Germline assignment: CDR1 SEHNR and CDR2 FQNEAQ (reference sequence). V lost 3 bases to trimming and J lost 8 bases; unmatched junction nucleotides: 5. The CDR3 is 14 amino acids. Here the CDR3 reads CASSFLAGVVTQYF. DNA for the CDR3: TGTGCCAGCAGCTTCCTAGCGGGGGTTGTTACGCAGTATTTT.

This chain links TRBV6-5 with TRBJ1-2, with D tentatively TRBD1 (5 bases). Germline-derived CDR1 and CDR2 are MNHEY and SVGAGI. The CDR3 contains 15 residues. V was shortened by 1 base and J by 2 bases, with 11 bases between the two germline ends. The CDR3 protein is CASSYWGQANYGYTF. DNA of the CDR3: TGTGCCAGCAGTTACTGGGGCCAAGCGAACTATGGCTACACCTTC.

The chain has TRBV2 and TRBJ1-1; D remains ambiguous. CDR3 size: 11 residues. In germline, CDR1 is SNHLY, CDR2 FYNNEI. The V and J ends lost 4 bases and 6 bases respectively, with 6 bases between them. CDR3 region: CASSVLAEAFF. The CDR3 DNA sequence: TGTGCCAGCAGTGTTCTAGCTGAAGCTTTCTTT. Looking up the rest from reference TRBV2 and TRBJ1-1 gives the full variable domain: EPEVTQTPSHQVTQMGQEVILRCVPISNHLYFYWYRQILGQKVEFLVSFYNNEISEKSEIFDDQFSVERPDGSNFTLKIRSTKLEDSAMYFCASSVLAEAFFGQGTRLTVV.

V usage is TRBV2 and J usage is TRBJ2-3; TRBD1 matches at 8 bases. CDR1 and CDR2 (germline): SNHLY, FYNNEI. The junction had 10 bases not matched to a gene; V was cut back by 2 bases and J by 3 bases. CDR3 length: 17 amino acids. In DNA, the CDR3 is TGTGCCAGCAGTGAAACTGGGACAGGCCAGGCAACAGATACGCAGTATTTT. Translating gives CASSETGTGQATDTQYF.

This clone was observed a handful of times. DNA for the CDR3: TGTGCCAGCAGTACATGGACAGGGGAGGGCCGCATGAACACTGAAGCTTTCTTT. It specifies CASSTWTGEGRMNTEAFF. The chain uses TRBV2 and TRBJ1-1; 9 positions agree with TRBD1. The CDR3 contains 18 residues. Germline loops: CDR1 SNHLY, CDR2 FYNNEI. Trimming at V came to 5 bases and at J to 0 bases, leaving 13 bases not matched to a gene.

The CDR3 here is CASRPSPVVGTEAFF. CDR3 nucleotides: TGTGCCAGCAGACCTTCCCCGGTGGTCGGCACTGAAGCTTTCTTT. The J gene is TRBJ1-1, the V gene TRBV6-5; no clear D. Germline V gives CDR1 MNHEY, CDR2 SVGAGI. This CDR3 has 15 amino acids. V was clipped by 6 bases and J by 4 bases, with 18 bases between them.

This rearrangement joins TRBV7-9 to TRBJ2-1; a possible D gene is TRBD1 (6 bases). Looked up from germline, CDR1 is SEHNR and CDR2 is FQNEAQ (reference sequence). The CDR3 runs to 17 residues. V lost 0 bases and J lost 8, with 20 bases in between. This CDR3 reads CASSLARGRGKDDEQFF. The CDR3 coding sequence is TGTGCCAGCAGCTTAGCGAGGGGCAGGGGCAAGGACGATGAGCAGTTCTTC.

This clone was counted a few times. This chain uses TRBV4-1 with TRBJ2-3, with 8 positions matching TRBD2. The CDR3 totals 17 residues. With V trimmed by 1 base and J by 2 bases, 8 bases remained unmatched. From germline, CDR1 is MGHRA and CDR2 YSYEKL. The CDR3 nucleotides are TGCGCCAGCAGCCAAGGGGAACTAGCGGTGTACACAGATACGCAGTATTTT. As protein: CASSQGELAVYTDTQYF.

This clone was seen a handful of times. V gene TRBV4-2 combines with J gene TRBJ2-5; 9 bases align to TRBD1. The germline V gene encodes CDR1 LGHNA and CDR2 YNFKEQ. Trimming at V came to 4 bases and at J to 2 bases, leaving 8 bases not matched to a gene. The CDR3 extends over 16 amino acids. The CDR3 nucleotides read TGTGCCAGCAGCCGACAGGGGGGGAGTGGACAAGAGACCCAGTACTTC. Encoded protein: CASSRQGGSGQETQYF.

This clone has more than one count but fewer than ten. The V and J genes are TRBV5-5 and TRBJ1-4, with 10 bases identical to TRBD1. Germline V gene lookup returns CDR1 SGHKS and CDR2 YYEKEE (reference sequence). The CDR3 has 15 residues. J lost 5 bases, V lost 4 bases, and 5 bases had no gene match. CDR3 coding DNA: TGTGCCAGCAGCCCACTGACAGGGGGCAATGAAAAACTGTTTTTT. Translated, it gives CASSPLTGGNEKLFF. The variable domain in full, completed from reference TRBV5-5 and TRBJ1-4, reads DAGVTQSPTHLIKTRGQQVTLRCSPISGHKSVSWYQQVLGQGPQFIFQYYEKEERGRGNFPDRFSARQFPNYSSELNVNALLLGDSALYLCASSPLTGGNEKLFFGSGTQLSVL.

The V and J genes are TRBV19 and TRBJ1-5; 7 bases agree with TRBD1. V lost 7 bases and J lost 0; bases outside the gene matches: 21. Germline CDR1 reads LNHDA; CDR2 reads SQIVND (reference sequence). The CDR3 covers 20 residues. This CDR3 is CASTPGTARNRINSNQPQHF. CDR3 sequence (DNA): TGTGCCAGTACCCCTGGGACAGCCCGAAACAGAATAAATAGCAATCAGCCCCAGCATTTT. The full variable domain, its missing parts supplied by reference TRBV19 and TRBJ1-5, is DGGITQSPKYLFRKEGQNVTLSCEQNLNHDAMYWYRQDPGQGLRLIYYSQIVNDFQKGDIAEGYSVSREKKESFPLTVTSAQKNPTAFYLCASTPGTARNRINSNQPQHFGDGTRLSIL.